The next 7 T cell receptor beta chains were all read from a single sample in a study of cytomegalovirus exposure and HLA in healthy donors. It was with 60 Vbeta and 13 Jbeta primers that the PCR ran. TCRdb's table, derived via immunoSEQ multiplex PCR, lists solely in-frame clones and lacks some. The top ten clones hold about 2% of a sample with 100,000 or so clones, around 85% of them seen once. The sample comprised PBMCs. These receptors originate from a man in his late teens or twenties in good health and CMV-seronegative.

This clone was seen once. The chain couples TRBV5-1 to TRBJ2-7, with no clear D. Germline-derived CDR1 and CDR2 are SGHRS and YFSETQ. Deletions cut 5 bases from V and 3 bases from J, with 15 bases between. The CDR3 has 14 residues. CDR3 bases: TGCGCCAGCAGTAGCTTCGGTCCGAACTACGAGCAGTACTTC. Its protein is CASSSFGPNYEQYF.

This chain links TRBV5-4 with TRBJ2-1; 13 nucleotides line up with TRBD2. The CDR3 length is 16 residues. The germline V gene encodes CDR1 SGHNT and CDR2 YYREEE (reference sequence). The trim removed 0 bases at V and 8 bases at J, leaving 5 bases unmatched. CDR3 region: CASSLGGLAGVDEQFF. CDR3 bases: TGTGCCAGCAGCTTGGGAGGACTAGCGGGAGTCGATGAGCAGTTCTTC.

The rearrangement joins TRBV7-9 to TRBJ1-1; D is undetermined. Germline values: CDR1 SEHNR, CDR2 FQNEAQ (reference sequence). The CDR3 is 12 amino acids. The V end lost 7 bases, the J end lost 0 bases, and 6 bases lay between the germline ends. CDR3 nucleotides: TGTGCCAGCACGAGTTTGAACACTGAAGCTTTCTTT. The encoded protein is CASTSLNTEAFF.

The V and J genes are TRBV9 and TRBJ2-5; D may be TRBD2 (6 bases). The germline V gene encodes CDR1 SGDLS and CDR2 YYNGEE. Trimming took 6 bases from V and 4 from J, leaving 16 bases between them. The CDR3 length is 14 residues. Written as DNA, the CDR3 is TGTGCCAGCACCCCTTCAGCGGGTGGAGAGACCCAGTACTTC. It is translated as CASTPSAGGETQYF.

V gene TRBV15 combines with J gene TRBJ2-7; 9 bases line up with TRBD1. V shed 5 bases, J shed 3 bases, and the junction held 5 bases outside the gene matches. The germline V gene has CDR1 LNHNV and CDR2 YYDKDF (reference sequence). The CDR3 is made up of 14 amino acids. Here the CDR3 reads CATSDPGQGYEQYF. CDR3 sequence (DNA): TGTGCCACCAGCGACCCGGGACAGGGCTACGAGCAGTACTTC.

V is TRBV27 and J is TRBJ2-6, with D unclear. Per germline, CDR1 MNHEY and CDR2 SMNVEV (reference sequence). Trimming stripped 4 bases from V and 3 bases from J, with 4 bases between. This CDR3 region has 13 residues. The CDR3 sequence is CASSYGGANVLTF. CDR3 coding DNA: TGTGCCAGCAGTTACGGTGGGGCCAACGTCCTGACTTTC.

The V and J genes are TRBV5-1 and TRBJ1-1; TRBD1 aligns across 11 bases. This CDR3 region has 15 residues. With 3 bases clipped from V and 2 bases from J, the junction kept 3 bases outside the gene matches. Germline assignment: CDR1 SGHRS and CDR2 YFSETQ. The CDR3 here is CASSSRTGGNTEAFF. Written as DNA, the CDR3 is TGCGCCAGCAGCTCCAGGACAGGGGGCAACACTGAAGCTTTCTTT. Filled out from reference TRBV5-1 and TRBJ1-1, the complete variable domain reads KAGVTQTPRYLIKTRGQQVTLSCSPISGHRSVSWYQQTPGQGLQFLFEYFSETQRNKGNFPGRFSGRQFSNSRSEMNVSTLELGDSALYLCASSSRTGGNTEAFFGQGTRLTVV.